This entry lists 6 T cell receptor beta chains sequenced from one sample in a study of beta chain features in type 1 diabetes. Study-level results: In all four CD4+ subsets, TCRB CDR3 length was significantly, moderately reduced in type 1 diabetes.

These receptors are not linked to any known antigen. Expressed TCRB transcripts were sequenced after all isolated RNA was converted to cDNA. Here immunoSEQ multiplex PCR was the method, and the copy in TCRdb shows in-frame clones only, minus some. This table has about 260,000 clones, roughly 21% appearing once. The specimen sequenced was naive CD4+ T cells from blood. These receptors all stem from a middle-aged woman with type 1 diabetes.

V usage is TRBV5-4 and J usage is TRBJ2-7; 12 nucleotides agree with TRBD1. Germline loops: CDR1 SGHNT, CDR2 YYREEE (reference sequence). After removal of 5 bases from V and 2 bases from J, the junction contained 8 bases not matched to a gene. The CDR3 is made up of 16 amino acids. Here the CDR3 DNA reads TGTGCCAGCAGACGTTCCGGGACAGGGGGCCCCTACGAGCAGTACTTC. Translated: CASRRSGTGGPYEQYF.

V is TRBV30 and J is TRBJ2-3, with D maybe TRBD2 (5 bases). Trimming left V 2 bases short and J 0 bases short, with 6 bases between. CDR1 is GTSNPN and CDR2 is SVGIG in the germline V gene (reference sequence). The CDR3 contains 13 residues. DNA of the CDR3: TGTGCCTGGAGTAGACTAAGCACAGATACGCAGTATTTT. Translated, it gives CAWSRLSTDTQYF.

This clone was recorded a few times. This rearrangement joins TRBV27 to TRBJ2-3, with D perhaps matching TRBD2 (6 bases). CDR1 and CDR2 from the germline V gene are MNHEY and SMNVEV (reference sequence). V was shortened by 3 bases and J by 2 bases, with 9 bases between the two germline ends. The CDR3 runs to 14 residues. The CDR3 DNA follows: TGTGCCAGCAGTTTGCGGGGTCACACAGATACGCAGTATTTT. It specifies CASSLRGHTDTQYF.

The J gene is TRBJ1-2, the V gene TRBV9; D possibly corresponds to TRBD1 (6 bases). V was pared by 4 bases and J by 5 bases, with 9 bases between. The CDR3 extends over 12 amino acids. Per the germline V gene, CDR1 is SGDLS and CDR2 is YYNGEE. The CDR3: CASSPTGYGYTF. DNA for the CDR3: TGTGCCAGCAGCCCCACAGGGTATGGCTACACCTTC.

The CDR3 reads CASSLSTGNYGYTF. The CDR3 DNA reads as TGTGCCAGCAGTTTATCGACAGGGAACTATGGCTACACCTTC. The chain carries TRBV27 and TRBJ1-2; TRBD1 matches at 7 bases. Germline values: CDR1 MNHEY, CDR2 SMNVEV (reference sequence). The J segment lost 2 bases and the V segment lost 0 bases, leaving 0 bases of the junction unmatched. This CDR3 region has 14 residues.

A few counts support this clone. The J gene is TRBJ2-1, the V gene TRBV29-1; D is perhaps TRBD2 (5 bases). The length of the CDR3 is 14 residues. V lost 5 bases, J lost 10 bases, and 21 bases lay in between. Germline CDR1 and CDR2: SQVTM and ANQGSEA. The CDR3 sequence is CSVLQGLHLREQFF. DNA of the CDR3: TGCAGCGTTCTACAAGGACTCCATTTGAGGGAGCAGTTCTTC.